One and the same sample provided the 20 T cell receptor beta chains below, sequenced in a study of human T cells and chemical hapten exposure. This sample's time point: patch test 2, 6 weeks after DPC sensitization. Described treatment: therapeutic diphenylcyclopropenone sensitization with weekly scalp DPC. A single record per CDR3 protein comes from TCRdb applying MiXCR to the RACE reads. Among about 40,000 distinct CDR3 sequences listed, approximately 3.4% were seen once. Sequencing used whole blood, obtained in connection with sensitization to the hapten diphenylcyclopropenone (DPC). Receptors originate from a man aged 40-55 years with alopecia areata. Some clones in this sample may be carry-over from other donors' samples.

By share, this clonotype ranks as medium-sized. V gene TRBV28 combines with J gene TRBJ2-3, with 13 bases lining up with TRBD2. The ends lost 5 bases at V and 4 bases at J; junction bases unmatched: 3. Germline assignment: CDR1 MDHEN and CDR2 SYDVKM. This CDR3 spans 15 amino acids. CDR3 bases: TGTGCCAGCAGTGGACTAGCGGGAGTTTCAGATACGCAGTATTTT. Protein: CASSGLAGVSDTQYF. Drawing the rest from reference TRBV28 and TRBJ2-3, the complete variable domain is DVKVTQSSRYLVKRTGEKVFLECVQDMDHENMFWYRQDPGLGLRLIYFSYDVKMKEKGDIPEGYSVSREKKERFSLILESASTNQTSMYLCASSGLAGVSDTQYFGPGTRLTVL.

This clonotype was seen ten or more times. As DNA, the CDR3 is TGTGCCATCAGTGAAGGGACAGGGGTTGAGACCCAGTACTTC. It yields the protein CAISEGTGVETQYF. The chain joins TRBV10-3 to TRBJ2-5, with TRBD1 matching 10 bases. The J segment lost 5 bases and the V segment lost 3 bases, leaving 3 bases of the junction unmatched. The germline V gene has CDR1 ENHRY and CDR2 SYGVKD. CDR3 length: 14 amino acids.

V gene TRBV30 combines with J gene TRBJ2-1; TRBD1 is a possible D gene (6 bases). Trimming left V 5 bases short and J 2 bases short, with 13 bases between. The germline V gene has CDR1 GTSNPN and CDR2 SVGIG (reference sequence). CDR3 length equals 14 residues. CDR3 in DNA: TGTGCCTGGCAGACAGGCACGACCTACAATGAGCAGTTCTTC. Its protein is CAWQTGTTYNEQFF. The variable domain in full, completed from reference TRBV30 and TRBJ2-1, reads SQTIHQWPATLVQPVGSPLSLECTVEGTSNPNLYWYRQAAGRGLQLLFYSVGIGQISSEVPQNLSASRPQDRQFILSSKKLLLSDSGFYLCAWQTGTTYNEQFFGPGTRLTVL.

This clonotype has a handful of counts. The chain is built from TRBV27 and TRBJ2-1; no reliable D call. The CDR3 sequence is 11 residues long. Germline values: CDR1 MNHEY, CDR2 SMNVEV (reference sequence). Trimming removed 8 bases from V and 3 bases from J, with 5 bases in between. The CDR3 DNA reads TGTGCCAGCCGAGTCTACAATGAGCAGTTCTTC. Amino acids: CASRVYNEQFF.

In its sample, this clonotype was seen many times. J is TRBJ2-5 and V is TRBV4-2, with D uncertain. Germline assignment: CDR1 LGHNA and CDR2 YNFKEQ. This CDR3 is built from 14 residues. V lost 1 base, J lost 5 bases, and 11 bases lay in between. The CDR3 sequence: CASSQVPNGETQYF. As DNA, the CDR3 is TGTGCCAGCAGCCAAGTTCCTAACGGGGAGACCCAGTACTTC.

This clonotype is medium-sized. For the CDR3, the DNA is TGTGCCAGCAGGAACGGGGGGGTGAACACTGAAGCTTTCTTT. Translating gives CASRNGGVNTEAFF. V and J are TRBV27 and TRBJ1-1; the D gene is possibly TRBD1 (5 bases). CDR1 and CDR2 from the germline V gene are MNHEY and SMNVEV (reference sequence). The length of the CDR3 is 14 residues. The germline V and J ends were trimmed by 6 bases and 0 bases, with 11 bases remaining between them.

This clonotype was observed a handful of times. The V and J genes are TRBV7-9 and TRBJ1-2, with 7 positions matching TRBD1. The CDR3 covers 14 residues. V shed 0 bases, J shed 6 bases, and the junction held 4 bases outside the gene matches. Germline CDR1 and CDR2: SEHNR and FQNEAQ (reference sequence). The CDR3 region has the DNA TGTGCCAGCAGCTTAGCAGGCAGGGGGGATGGCTACACCTTC. Residues: CASSLAGRGDGYTF.

This clonotype was observed a few times. This rearrangement joins TRBV3-1 to TRBJ1-5; 7 positions agree with TRBD1. V gave up 3 bases and J gave up 2 bases; unmatched junction bases: 1. Germline-derived CDR1 and CDR2 are LGHDT and YNNKEL (reference sequence). This CDR3 is 14 amino acids long. CDR3 bases: TGTGCCAGCAGCCATGGGACAGGCAATCAGCCCCAGCATTTT. Translating it yields CASSHGTGNQPQHF.

This clonotype was seen many times. The V and J genes are TRBV12-3 or TRBV12-4 and TRBJ2-5; D may be TRBD1 or TRBD2 (5 bases each). The CDR3 length is 13 residues. V dropped 6 bases and J dropped 3 bases, with 11 bases sitting between them. The CDR3 reads CASSEGLKETQYF. CDR3 DNA sequence: TGTGCCAGCAGCGAGGGGCTTAAAGAGACCCAGTACTTC.

This clonotype has at least ten counts. This chain joins TRBV3-1 and TRBJ2-6; D is ambiguous. Germline CDR1 and CDR2: LGHDT and YNNKEL (reference sequence). CDR3 length equals 16 residues. The V end lost 0 bases, the J end lost 4 bases, and 10 bases lay between the germline ends. The CDR3 region has the DNA TGTGCCAGCAGCCAAGAAGTGCCTTGGGGGGCCAACGTCCTGACTTTC. Translated: CASSQEVPWGANVLTF.

This clonotype was counted many times. The rearrangement uses TRBV7-9 and TRBJ2-6; tentatively, D is TRBD1 (5 bases). The CDR3 contains 15 residues. Deletions cut 4 bases from V and 4 bases from J, with 11 bases between. CDR1 SEHNR and CDR2 FQNEAQ come from the germline V gene (reference sequence). CDR3 amino acids: CASSSRASGANVLTF. In DNA form, the CDR3 reads TGTGCCAGCAGCTCCAGGGCCTCCGGGGCCAACGTCCTGACTTTC.

This clonotype was counted at least ten times. The gene calls are TRBV28 and TRBJ1-1; possibly TRBD1 for D (6 bases). V lost 1 base, J lost 1 base, and 16 bases lay in between. Germline CDR1 MDHEN, CDR2 SYDVKM. The CDR3 covers 17 residues. CDR3 sequence reads: CASSLSYLDRRNTEAFF. In DNA, the CDR3 is TGTGCCAGCAGTTTATCCTACCTCGACAGGAGGAACACTGAAGCTTTCTTT.

This clonotype was recorded a few times. DNA of the CDR3: TGTGCCACCGCAGCCGAAATGAACACTGAAGCTTTCTTT. Translation gives CATAAEMNTEAFF. The rearrangement joins TRBV18 to TRBJ1-1, with unresolved D. Germline V gives CDR1 KGHSH, CDR2 LQKENI. V was cut by 10 bases and J by 0 bases, with 12 bases left in between. This CDR3 has 13 residues.

This clonotype was observed at least ten times. The genes are TRBV5-1 and TRBJ2-6; tentatively, D is TRBD1 (5 bases). There are 15 residues in the CDR3. In germline, CDR1 is SGHRS, CDR2 YFSETQ. V lost 7 bases to trimming and J lost 0 bases, with 11 bases between them. The CDR3 bases are TGCGCCAGCTCCGAAGGGGTCTCTGGGGCCAACGTCCTGACTTTC. It translates to CASSEGVSGANVLTF. The complete variable domain, with remaining parts taken from reference TRBV5-1 and TRBJ2-6, reads KAGVTQTPRYLIKTRGQQVTLSCSPISGHRSVSWYQQTPGQGLQFLFEYFSETQRNKGNFPGRFSGRQFSNSRSEMNVSTLELGDSALYLCASSEGVSGANVLTFGAGSRLTVL.

This clonotype appeared many times. This chain links TRBV4-1 with TRBJ2-6; D is uncertain. Germline V CDR1 and CDR2: MGHRA, YSYEKL. The CDR3 is 17 residues long. Trimming pared 1 base from V and 2 bases from J, leaving 12 bases between. The CDR3 bases are TGCGCCAGCAGCCAAGGAGCGTTTGGGGCTGGGGCCAACGTCCTGACTTTC. Translating gives CASSQGAFGAGANVLTF.

This clonotype was detected ten times or more. The V call is TRBV18, the J call TRBJ2-5; D is uncertain. Deletions cut 3 bases from V and 1 base from J, with 18 bases between. The germline gives CDR1 KGHSH, CDR2 LQKENI. This CDR3 comprises 17 residues. Written as DNA, the CDR3 is TGTGCCAGCTCACCTAGCCAGGCCGATACCTTCCAAGAGACCCAGTACTTC. As protein: CASSPSQADTFQETQYF.

This clonotype was recorded many times. This chain uses TRBV7-9 with TRBJ1-5; D not certain. CDR3 length: 14 residues. Germline V gene data show CDR1 as SEHNR and CDR2 as FQNEAQ (reference sequence). The germline V and J ends were trimmed by 2 bases and 0 bases, with 5 bases remaining between them. CDR3 in DNA: TGTGCCAGCAGCTTATCATTTAGCAATCAGCCCCAGCATTTT. Translated: CASSLSFSNQPQHF.

This clonotype was recorded many times. This sequence joins TRBV28 and TRBJ2-1; 9 bases line up with TRBD2. CDR3 size: 14 residues. CDR1 and CDR2 (germline): MDHEN, SYDVKM. J lost 9 bases, V lost 5 bases, and 8 bases had no gene match. The CDR3 DNA is TGTGCCAGCAGTCGAGCGGGAGGAATCGGTGAGCAGTTCTTC. Amino acids: CASSRAGGIGEQFF. The variable domain in full, with the rest retrieved from reference TRBV28 and TRBJ2-1, is DVKVTQSSRYLVKRTGEKVFLECVQDMDHENMFWYRQDPGLGLRLIYFSYDVKMKEKGDIPEGYSVSREKKERFSLILESASTNQTSMYLCASSRAGGIGEQFFGPGTRLTVL.

This clonotype was counted ten times or more. This chain uses TRBV28 with TRBJ2-2, with TRBD2 matching 8 bases. CDR1 and CDR2 (germline): MDHEN, SYDVKM. This CDR3 has 17 amino acids. After removal of 2 bases from V and 2 bases from J, the junction contained 7 bases not matched to a gene. This CDR3 is CASSLLGVAGNTGELFF. The CDR3 DNA sequence: TGTGCCAGCAGTTTACTGGGAGTAGCGGGAAACACCGGGGAGCTGTTTTTT.

In the case of this clonotype: A much larger clone lies one base from this, so it may be a read error. The chain has TRBV12-3 or TRBV12-4 and TRBJ2-5; 8 bases are shared with TRBD2. This CDR3 region has 14 residues. V shed 3 bases, J shed 10 bases, and the junction held 10 bases outside the gene matches. CDR3 in DNA: TGTGCCAGCAGTTTGGCCCCCGGGAGGGCTGACCAGTACTTC. This codes for CASSLAPGRADQYF.